The clone carrying this T cell receptor (beta chain) showed up many times. Amplification yielded TCR beta CDR3 regions, with RNA transcripts as the source. The HTBI primer set drove a first-round RT-PCR of the TCR CDR3. MiXCR, run by TCRdb on the multiplex PCR reads, gives a single entry per CDR3 protein. Of fewer than 700,000 distinct CDR3 sequences in the sample, 15% to 20% are singletons; the top ten hold over 3.5%. The data were obtained in a study of T cells in Graves' hyperthyroidism and ophthalmopathy. The V gene lost 4 bases and the J gene lost 8 bases, with 17 bases spanning the gap. This CDR3 has 14 residues. The germline gives CDR1 MNHEY, CDR2 SMNVEV (reference sequence).

The gene calls are TRBV27 and TRBJ1-2; D possibly corresponds to TRBD1 (6 bases). This receptor was taken from a woman in her twenties or thirties with Graves' hyperthyroidism. What was sequenced was blood. CDR3 residues: CASSSYRVAEGYTF. The DNA of the CDR3 is TGTGCCAGCAGTTCCTACAGGGTAGCGGAGGGCTACACCTTC.